This is a list of T cell receptor beta chains from one sample in a study of blood T cell repertoires in COVID-19. TCRdb keeps only in-frame clones here, not all; method: immunoSEQ multiplex PCR. The repertoire consists of 120,000 to 150,000 clones, with approximately 91% occurring once and the leading ten covering over 2%. Sequencing was carried out using peripheral blood. Receptor source: a human donor in a cohort sampled during active COVID-19. Each CDR3 is given with its conserved first and last residue. Fields, in order: V gene, clone size, J gene, D gene, CDR3 length, CDR3 protein, CDR3 DNA. D genes are given only for firm matches. Size tells how often a clone was seen (once, few, many) or the class of an expanded clone, and some rows leave it out.

V gene: TRBV19; clone size: -; J gene: TRBJ1-1; D gene: TRBD1; CDR3 length: 16; CDR3 protein: CASKVGDRGVNTEAFF; CDR3 DNA: TGTGCCAGTAAGGTAGGGGACAGGGGGGTGAACACTGAAGCTTTCTTT
V gene: TRBV7-3; clone size: -; J gene: TRBJ2-5; D gene: TRBD1; CDR3 length: 15; CDR3 protein: CASSLGYRGLETQYF; CDR3 DNA: TGTGCCAGCAGCTTAGGGTACAGGGGTTTAGAGACCCAGTACTTC
V gene: TRBV30; clone size: -; J gene: TRBJ2-7; D gene: -; CDR3 length: 15; CDR3 protein: CALDGRRPYSYEQYF; CDR3 DNA: TGTGCCTTGGATGGGAGGAGGCCCTACTCCTACGAGCAGTACTTC
V gene: TRBV9; clone size: -; J gene: TRBJ2-1; D gene: TRBD2; CDR3 length: 15; CDR3 protein: CASSVGAGGVNEQFF; CDR3 DNA: TGTGCCAGCAGCGTAGGAGCGGGGGGCGTCAATGAGCAGTTCTTC
V gene: TRBV27; clone size: -; J gene: TRBJ1-5; D gene: -; CDR3 length: 14; CDR3 protein: CASSPQQGLEPQHF; CDR3 DNA: TGTGCCAGCAGTCCCCAACAGGGTCTGGAACCCCAGCATTTT
V gene: TRBV27; clone size: -; J gene: TRBJ1-4; D gene: TRBD1; CDR3 length: 14; CDR3 protein: CASSPGTGSEKLFF; CDR3 DNA: TGTGCCAGCAGCCCCGGGACAGGATCCGAAAAACTGTTTTTT
V gene: TRBV28; clone size: -; J gene: TRBJ1-2; D gene: TRBD1; CDR3 length: 13; CDR3 protein: CASSPGQGYGYTF; CDR3 DNA: TGTGCCAGCAGTCCTGGACAGGGGTATGGCTACACCTTC
V gene: TRBV7-9; clone size: few; J gene: TRBJ2-5; D gene: -; CDR3 length: 15; CDR3 protein: CASSLGQGSIETQYF; CDR3 DNA: TGTGCCAGCAGCTTAGGGCAGGGGTCGATCGAGACCCAGTACTTC
V gene: TRBV5-6; clone size: -; J gene: TRBJ1-2; D gene: -; CDR3 length: 15; CDR3 protein: CASSLFRLGAYGYTF; CDR3 DNA: TGTGCCAGCAGCTTGTTCCGTCTTGGGGCGTATGGCTACACCTTC
V gene: TRBV6-5; clone size: few; J gene: TRBJ2-2; D gene: -; CDR3 length: 14; CDR3 protein: CASEVTIFTGELFF; CDR3 DNA: TGTGCCAGCGAAGTCACTATCTTCACCGGGGAGCTGTTTTTT
V gene: TRBV4-2; clone size: -; J gene: TRBJ1-1; D gene: TRBD1; CDR3 length: 15; CDR3 protein: CASSQAGQVNTEAFF; CDR3 DNA: TGTGCCAGCAGCCAAGCCGGACAGGTGAACACTGAAGCTTTCTTT
V gene: TRBV19; clone size: -; J gene: TRBJ2-7; D gene: -; CDR3 length: 13; CDR3 protein: CASSIGGTYEQYF; CDR3 DNA: TGTGCCAGTAGTATCGGGGGAACCTACGAGCAGTACTTC
V gene: TRBV29-1; clone size: once; J gene: TRBJ2-3; D gene: TRBD1; CDR3 length: 15; CDR3 protein: CSVRRRDSRTDTQYF; CDR3 DNA: TGCAGCGTTAGGCGTCGGGACAGCCGCACAGATACGCAGTATTTT
V gene: TRBV9; clone size: -; J gene: TRBJ2-7; D gene: -; CDR3 length: 17; CDR3 protein: CASSRDTGTFTSYEQYF; CDR3 DNA: TGTGCCAGCAGCCGGGACACGGGAACCTTCACCTCCTACGAGCAGTACTTC
V gene: TRBV2; clone size: -; J gene: TRBJ1-2; D gene: -; CDR3 length: 13; CDR3 protein: CASSEARVDGYTF; CDR3 DNA: TGTGCCAGCAGTGAAGCACGGGTGGATGGCTACACCTTC
V gene: TRBV7-2; clone size: -; J gene: TRBJ2-7; D gene: TRBD2; CDR3 length: 13; CDR3 protein: CASSLAGTSGVYF; CDR3 DNA: TGTGCCAGCAGCTTAGCGGGGACTAGCGGTGTTTACTTC
V gene: TRBV4-1; clone size: -; J gene: TRBJ2-3; D gene: TRBD2; CDR3 length: 17; CDR3 protein: CASSQDSGGRGTDTQYF; CDR3 DNA: TGCGCCAGCAGCCAGGATAGCGGGGGCCGGGGGACAGATACGCAGTATTTT
V gene: TRBV5-6; clone size: -; J gene: TRBJ2-3; D gene: -; CDR3 length: 18; CDR3 protein: CASSLSGYAGRQTDTQYF; CDR3 DNA: TGTGCCAGCAGCTTGTCGGGCTATGCGGGGCGACAAACAGATACGCAGTATTTT
V gene: TRBV19; clone size: -; J gene: TRBJ1-5; D gene: TRBD1; CDR3 length: 17; CDR3 protein: CASSKDREKFSNQPQHF; CDR3 DNA: TGTGCCAGTAGTAAGGACAGGGAAAAATTTAGCAATCAGCCCCAGCATTTT
V gene: TRBV9; clone size: -; J gene: TRBJ2-7; D gene: -; CDR3 length: 15; CDR3 protein: CASSVADSTSYEQYF; CDR3 DNA: TGTGCCAGCAGCGTAGCGGACAGTACCTCCTACGAGCAGTACTTC
V gene: TRBV19; clone size: -; J gene: TRBJ2-5; D gene: TRBD2; CDR3 length: 16; CDR3 protein: CASSILYGGAQETQYF; CDR3 DNA: TGTGCCAGTAGTATATTATACGGGGGGGCACAAGAGACCCAGTACTTC
V gene: TRBV5-6; clone size: -; J gene: TRBJ2-3; D gene: TRBD1; CDR3 length: 16; CDR3 protein: CASSYRTGRSTDTQYF; CDR3 DNA: TGTGCCAGCAGCTATCGGACAGGACGGAGCACAGATACGCAGTATTTT
V gene: TRBV19; clone size: -; J gene: TRBJ2-5; D gene: -; CDR3 length: 15; CDR3 protein: CASSTAGPVEETQYF; CDR3 DNA: TGTGCCAGTAGTACCGCGGGACCGGTCGAAGAGACCCAGTACTTC
V gene: TRBV28; clone size: -; J gene: TRBJ2-5; D gene: TRBD2; CDR3 length: 16; CDR3 protein: CASISKGGRGRETQYF; CDR3 DNA: TGTGCCAGCATCTCCAAGGGCGGGAGAGGGCGAGAGACCCAGTACTTC
V gene: TRBV30; clone size: once; J gene: TRBJ2-3; D gene: TRBD2; CDR3 length: 17; CDR3 protein: CAWTSSGSLPSTDTQYF; CDR3 DNA: TGTGCCTGGACTTCTAGCGGGAGTCTGCCCTCCACAGATACGCAGTATTTT
V gene: TRBV3-1/TRBV3-2; clone size: once; J gene: TRBJ1-4; D gene: TRBD1; CDR3 length: 18; CDR3 protein: CASSQRDRGHGSGEKLFF; CDR3 DNA: TGTGCCAGCAGCCAACGGGACAGGGGGCACGGATCGGGTGAAAAACTGTTTTTT
V gene: TRBV7-9; clone size: -; J gene: TRBJ1-6; D gene: TRBD1; CDR3 length: 15; CDR3 protein: CASSFGQGDNSPLHF; CDR3 DNA: TGTGCCAGCAGCTTCGGACAGGGGGATAATTCACCCCTCCACTTT
V gene: TRBV7-3; clone size: -; J gene: TRBJ1-2; D gene: -; CDR3 length: 15; CDR3 protein: CASSPRGYNNYGYTF; CDR3 DNA: TGTGCCAGCAGCCCCCGGGGATACAATAACTATGGCTACACCTTC
V gene: TRBV3-1/TRBV3-2; clone size: -; J gene: TRBJ2-5; D gene: TRBD1; CDR3 length: 17; CDR3 protein: CASSQSGTGGGGETQYF; CDR3 DNA: TGTGCCAGCAGCCAATCCGGGACAGGGGGCGGTGGGGAGACCCAGTACTTC
V gene: TRBV24-1; clone size: -; J gene: TRBJ2-2; D gene: TRBD1; CDR3 length: 12; CDR3 protein: CATGQGRGELFF; CDR3 DNA: TGTGCCACCGGACAGGGTCGCGGGGAGCTGTTTTTT
V gene: TRBV6-5; clone size: -; J gene: TRBJ2-1; D gene: TRBD2; CDR3 length: 15; CDR3 protein: CASQGTGTSGHEQFF; CDR3 DNA: TGTGCCAGCCAGGGGACAGGGACTAGCGGGCATGAGCAGTTCTTC
V gene: TRBV7-2; clone size: -; J gene: TRBJ1-1; D gene: -; CDR3 length: 15; CDR3 protein: CASSFPRGSATEAFF; CDR3 DNA: TGTGCCAGCAGCTTCCCAAGGGGGTCAGCGACTGAAGCTTTCTTT
V gene: TRBV18; clone size: -; J gene: TRBJ2-7; D gene: TRBD2; CDR3 length: 17; CDR3 protein: CASSSGLAASGAYEQYF; CDR3 DNA: TGTGCCAGCTCATCCGGACTAGCGGCCTCCGGGGCCTACGAGCAGTACTTC
V gene: TRBV6-5; clone size: -; J gene: TRBJ1-1; D gene: -; CDR3 length: 13; CDR3 protein: CASSPTGSTEAFF; CDR3 DNA: TGTGCCAGCAGTCCCACAGGAAGCACTGAAGCTTTCTTT
V gene: TRBV4-1; clone size: once; J gene: TRBJ1-2; D gene: -; CDR3 length: 16; CDR3 protein: CASSQGFRGTNYGYTF; CDR3 DNA: TGCGCCAGCAGCCAAGGATTCCGGGGTACCAACTATGGCTACACCTTC
V gene: TRBV12-3/TRBV12-4; clone size: -; J gene: TRBJ1-2; D gene: TRBD1; CDR3 length: 12; CDR3 protein: CASSRDRGGYTF; CDR3 DNA: TGTGCCAGCAGTCGGGACAGGGGCGGCTACACCTTC
V gene: TRBV5-1; clone size: -; J gene: TRBJ1-2; D gene: -; CDR3 length: 13; CDR3 protein: CASSRIGVYGYTF; CDR3 DNA: TGCGCCAGCAGCCGCATCGGAGTTTATGGCTACACCTTC
V gene: TRBV6-5; clone size: -; J gene: TRBJ2-7; D gene: -; CDR3 length: 13; CDR3 protein: CALRGQGPYEQYF; CDR3 DNA: TGTGCCCTTCGTGGCCAGGGTCCCTACGAGCAGTACTTC
V gene: TRBV27; clone size: -; J gene: TRBJ2-5; D gene: TRBD1; CDR3 length: 14; CDR3 protein: CASRRQGGVQTQYF; CDR3 DNA: TGTGCCAGCAGGCGACAGGGGGGTGTGCAGACCCAGTACTTC
V gene: TRBV4-2; clone size: -; J gene: TRBJ2-7; D gene: TRBD2; CDR3 length: 14; CDR3 protein: CASSRSGRVNEQYF; CDR3 DNA: TGTGCCAGCAGTCGTAGCGGGAGAGTCAACGAGCAGTACTTC
V gene: TRBV6-5; clone size: once; J gene: TRBJ2-3; D gene: TRBD2; CDR3 length: 15; CDR3 protein: CASGLAGRLPDTQYF; CDR3 DNA: TGTGCCAGCGGCTTAGCGGGCCGCCTCCCAGATACGCAGTATTTT
V gene: TRBV30; clone size: -; J gene: TRBJ1-1; D gene: -; CDR3 length: 11; CDR3 protein: CAWSWATEAFF; CDR3 DNA: TGTGCCTGGAGTTGGGCCACTGAAGCTTTCTTT
V gene: TRBV4-2; clone size: -; J gene: TRBJ2-1; D gene: -; CDR3 length: 12; CDR3 protein: CASSQVVYEQFF; CDR3 DNA: TGTGCCAGCAGCCAAGTAGTCTACGAGCAGTTCTTC
V gene: TRBV6-4; clone size: once; J gene: TRBJ2-3; D gene: TRBD2; CDR3 length: 18; CDR3 protein: CASSDRPLLAGVTDTQYF; CDR3 DNA: TGTGCCAGCAGTGACCGTCCTCTACTAGCGGGGGTGACAGATACGCAGTATTTT
V gene: TRBV6-5; clone size: -; J gene: TRBJ1-5; D gene: -; CDR3 length: 16; CDR3 protein: CASSYVGQDSNQPQHF; CDR3 DNA: TGTGCCAGCAGTTACGTCGGACAAGATAGCAATCAGCCCCAGCATTTT
V gene: TRBV11-2; clone size: -; J gene: TRBJ2-7; D gene: -; CDR3 length: 14; CDR3 protein: CASSLQGWAYEQYF; CDR3 DNA: TGTGCCAGCAGCTTACAGGGGTGGGCGTACGAGCAGTACTTC
V gene: TRBV18; clone size: -; J gene: TRBJ1-1; D gene: -; CDR3 length: 18; CDR3 protein: CASSPLPVRGGKNTEAFF; CDR3 DNA: TGTGCCAGCTCACCACTACCCGTCCGGGGGGGAAAGAACACTGAAGCTTTCTTT
V gene: TRBV5-1; clone size: -; J gene: TRBJ1-4; D gene: -; CDR3 length: 11; CDR3 protein: CASSSNEKLFF; CDR3 DNA: TGCGCCAGCAGCTCGAATGAAAAACTGTTTTTT
V gene: TRBV6-6; clone size: -; J gene: TRBJ1-1; D gene: -; CDR3 length: 14; CDR3 protein: CASSYSGGGTEAFF; CDR3 DNA: TGTGCCAGCAGTTATTCCGGGGGAGGCACTGAAGCTTTCTTT
V gene: TRBV4-1; clone size: -; J gene: TRBJ2-3; D gene: TRBD1; CDR3 length: 14; CDR3 protein: CASSQEDRVDTQYF; CDR3 DNA: TGCGCCAGCAGCCAAGAGGACAGGGTCGATACGCAGTATTTT
V gene: TRBV7-2; clone size: -; J gene: TRBJ2-7; D gene: TRBD2; CDR3 length: 17; CDR3 protein: CASSLHPIAGSSYEQYF; CDR3 DNA: TGTGCCAGCAGCTTACACCCCATAGCGGGAAGCTCCTACGAGCAGTACTTC
V gene: TRBV28; clone size: -; J gene: TRBJ1-2; D gene: -; CDR3 length: 11; CDR3 protein: CASIGGLWHTF; CDR3 DNA: TGTGCCAGCATCGGGGGATTATGGCACACCTTC
V gene: TRBV7-2; clone size: few; J gene: TRBJ2-2; D gene: -; CDR3 length: 16; CDR3 protein: CASSKMGLLNTGELFF; CDR3 DNA: TGTGCCAGCAGCAAGATGGGACTCCTAAACACCGGGGAGCTGTTTTTT
V gene: TRBV6-6; clone size: few; J gene: TRBJ1-5; D gene: -; CDR3 length: 15; CDR3 protein: CASTKQFLSNQPQHF; CDR3 DNA: TGTGCCAGCACCAAACAGTTTCTTAGCAATCAGCCCCAGCATTTT
V gene: TRBV7-8; clone size: -; J gene: TRBJ2-3; D gene: TRBD2; CDR3 length: 18; CDR3 protein: CASSSPVAGGPHPDTQYF; CDR3 DNA: TGTGCCAGCAGCTCGCCTGTAGCGGGGGGGCCCCACCCAGATACGCAGTATTTT